This T cell receptor beta chain is from a study of CD8 T cells in Susac syndrome. Study-level results: The TCR sequencing and HLA analysis in the study involved a relatively small number of individuals, as the study acknowledged.

Reverse transcription used roughly 0.45 to 1 ug RNA and random hexamers. MiXCR, run by TCRdb on the immunoSEQ multiplex PCR reads, gives a single entry per CDR3 protein. The data contain 350,000 to 550,000 distinct CDR3 sequences, 85% of them singletons. Trimming took 4 bases from V and 0 from J, leaving 10 bases between them. The CDR3 length is 15 residues. Looked up from germline, CDR1 is MNHEY and CDR2 is SVGAGI. Negative magnetic isolation gave CD8+ and CD4+ cells; FACS enriched CD8+ TEMRA. A single count supports this clonotype. The antigen remains undetermined. The sample comprised CD8+ T cells from PBMCs. The clonotype was recovered from a human donor with multiple sclerosis. The chain carries TRBV6-5 and TRBJ1-5, with D possibly TRBD1 on 6 matching bases. The CDR3 DNA reads TGTGCCAGCAGTTCGGCAGGGGTTAGCAATCAGCCCCAGCATTTT. Its protein is CASSSAGVSNQPQHF.